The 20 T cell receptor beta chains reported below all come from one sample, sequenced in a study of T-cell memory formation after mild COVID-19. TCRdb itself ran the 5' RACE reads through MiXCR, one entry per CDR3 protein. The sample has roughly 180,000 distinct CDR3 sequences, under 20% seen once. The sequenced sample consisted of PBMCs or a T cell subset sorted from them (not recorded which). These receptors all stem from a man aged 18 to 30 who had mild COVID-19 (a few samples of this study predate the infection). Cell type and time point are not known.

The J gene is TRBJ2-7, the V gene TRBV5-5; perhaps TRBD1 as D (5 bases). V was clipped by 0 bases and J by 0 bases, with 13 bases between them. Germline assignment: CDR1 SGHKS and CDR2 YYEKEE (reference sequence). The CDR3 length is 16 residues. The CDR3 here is CASSLEGVTDSYEQYF. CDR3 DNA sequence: TGTGCCAGCAGCTTGGAAGGGGTGACGGACTCCTACGAGCAGTACTTC.

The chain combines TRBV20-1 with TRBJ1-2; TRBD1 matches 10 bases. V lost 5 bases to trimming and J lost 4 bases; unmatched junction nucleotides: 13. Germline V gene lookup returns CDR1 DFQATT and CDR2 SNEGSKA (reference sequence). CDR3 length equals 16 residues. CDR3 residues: CSAPTGTGVAGYGYTF. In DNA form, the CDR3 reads TGCAGTGCTCCAACCGGGACAGGGGTCGCCGGCTATGGCTACACCTTC.

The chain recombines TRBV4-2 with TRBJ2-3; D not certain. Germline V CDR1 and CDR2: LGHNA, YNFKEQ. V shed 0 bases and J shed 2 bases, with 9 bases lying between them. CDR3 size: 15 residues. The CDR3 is CASSQDWLSTDTQYF. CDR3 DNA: TGTGCCAGCAGCCAAGATTGGCTATCCACAGATACGCAGTATTTT.

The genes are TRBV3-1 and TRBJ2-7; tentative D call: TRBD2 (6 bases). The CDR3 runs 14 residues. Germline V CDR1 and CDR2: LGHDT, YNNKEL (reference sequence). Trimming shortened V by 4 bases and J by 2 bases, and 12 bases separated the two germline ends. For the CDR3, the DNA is TGTGCCAGCAGCCTTTTCGGGAGAACCTACGAGCAGTACTTC. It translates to CASSLFGRTYEQYF.

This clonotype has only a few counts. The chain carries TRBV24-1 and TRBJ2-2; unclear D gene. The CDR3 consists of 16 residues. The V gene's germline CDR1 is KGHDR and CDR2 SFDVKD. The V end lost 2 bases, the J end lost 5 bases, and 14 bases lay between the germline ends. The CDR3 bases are TGTGCCACCAGTGATTATGGGGTGGAATGGACCGGGGAGCTGTTTTTT. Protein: CATSDYGVEWTGELFF.

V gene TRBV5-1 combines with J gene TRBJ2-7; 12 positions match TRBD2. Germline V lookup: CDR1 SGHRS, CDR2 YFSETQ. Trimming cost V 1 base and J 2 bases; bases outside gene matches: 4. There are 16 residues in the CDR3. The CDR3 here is CASSLTSGGTPYEQYF. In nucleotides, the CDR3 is TGCGCCAGCAGCTTGACTAGCGGGGGGACCCCCTACGAGCAGTACTTC.

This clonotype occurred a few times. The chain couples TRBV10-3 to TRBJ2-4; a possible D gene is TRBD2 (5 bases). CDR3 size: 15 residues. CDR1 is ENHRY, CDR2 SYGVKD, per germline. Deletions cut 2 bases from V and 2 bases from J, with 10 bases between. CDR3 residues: CAISEGRGTKNIQYF. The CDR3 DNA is TGTGCCATCAGTGAGGGGAGAGGGACCAAAAACATTCAGTACTTC.

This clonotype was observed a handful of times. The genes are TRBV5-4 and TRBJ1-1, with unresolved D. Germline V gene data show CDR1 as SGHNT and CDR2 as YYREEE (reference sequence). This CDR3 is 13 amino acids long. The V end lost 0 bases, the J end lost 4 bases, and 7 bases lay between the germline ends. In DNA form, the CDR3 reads TGTGCCAGCAGCTTGGTAGGGTTCACTGAAGCTTTCTTT. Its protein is CASSLVGFTEAFF.

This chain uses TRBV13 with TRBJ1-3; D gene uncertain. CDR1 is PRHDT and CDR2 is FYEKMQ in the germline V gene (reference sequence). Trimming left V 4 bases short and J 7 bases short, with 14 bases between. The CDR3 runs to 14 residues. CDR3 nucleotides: TGTGCCAGCAGCTACCGCTTTGCCGGGAACACCATATATTTT. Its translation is CASSYRFAGNTIYF.

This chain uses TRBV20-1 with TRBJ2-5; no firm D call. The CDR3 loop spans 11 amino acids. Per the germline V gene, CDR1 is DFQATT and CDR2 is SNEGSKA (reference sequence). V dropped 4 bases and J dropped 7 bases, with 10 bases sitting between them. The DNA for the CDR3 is TGCAGTGCTACCATACACGGGACCCAGTACTTC. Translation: CSATIHGTQYF.

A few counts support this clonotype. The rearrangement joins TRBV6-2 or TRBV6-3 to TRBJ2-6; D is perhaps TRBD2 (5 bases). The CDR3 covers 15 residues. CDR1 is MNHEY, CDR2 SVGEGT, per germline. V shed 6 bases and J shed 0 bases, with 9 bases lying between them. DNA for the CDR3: TGTGCCAGCAGCTGGAGGATCTCTGGGGCCAACGTCCTGACTTTC. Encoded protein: CASSWRISGANVLTF.

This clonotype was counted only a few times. CDR3 residues: CASSPGGSSYEQYF. The CDR3 DNA follows: TGTGCCAGCAGCCCTGGAGGGAGCTCCTACGAGCAGTACTTC. The chain joins TRBV12-3 or TRBV12-4 to TRBJ2-7; D is possibly TRBD2 (6 bases). Deletions cut 6 bases from V and 0 bases from J, with 12 bases between. The CDR3 loop spans 14 amino acids.

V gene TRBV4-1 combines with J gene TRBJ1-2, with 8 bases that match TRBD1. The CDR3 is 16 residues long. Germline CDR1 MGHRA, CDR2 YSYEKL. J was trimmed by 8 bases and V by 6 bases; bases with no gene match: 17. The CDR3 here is CASRTPGQASFGGYTF. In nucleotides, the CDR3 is TGCGCCAGCAGGACCCCGGGACAGGCGAGTTTTGGAGGCTACACCTTC.

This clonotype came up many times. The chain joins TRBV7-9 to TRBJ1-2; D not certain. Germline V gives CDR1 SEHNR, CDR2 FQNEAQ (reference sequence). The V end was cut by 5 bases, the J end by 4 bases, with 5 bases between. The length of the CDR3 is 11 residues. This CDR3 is CASSAAYGYTF. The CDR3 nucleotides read TGTGCCAGCAGCGCTGCCTATGGCTACACCTTC.

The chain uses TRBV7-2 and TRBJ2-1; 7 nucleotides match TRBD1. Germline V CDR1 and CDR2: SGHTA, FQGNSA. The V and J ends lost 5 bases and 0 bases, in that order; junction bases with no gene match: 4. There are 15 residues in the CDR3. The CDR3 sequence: CASSLGDSSYNEQFF. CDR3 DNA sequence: TGTGCCAGCAGCCTTGGGGACAGCTCCTACAATGAGCAGTTCTTC.

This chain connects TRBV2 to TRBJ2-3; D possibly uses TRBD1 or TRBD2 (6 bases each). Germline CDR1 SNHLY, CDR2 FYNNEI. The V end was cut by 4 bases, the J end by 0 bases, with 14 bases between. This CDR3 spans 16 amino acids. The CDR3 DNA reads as TGTGCCAGCAGTGGGGGGGCAAGCCTGAGCACAGATACGCAGTATTTT. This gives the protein CASSGGASLSTDTQYF. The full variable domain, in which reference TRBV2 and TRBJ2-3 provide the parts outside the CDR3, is EPEVTQTPSHQVTQMGQEVILRCVPISNHLYFYWYRQILGQKVEFLVSFYNNEISEKSEIFDDQFSVERPDGSNFTLKIRSTKLEDSAMYFCASSGGASLSTDTQYFGPGTRLTVL.

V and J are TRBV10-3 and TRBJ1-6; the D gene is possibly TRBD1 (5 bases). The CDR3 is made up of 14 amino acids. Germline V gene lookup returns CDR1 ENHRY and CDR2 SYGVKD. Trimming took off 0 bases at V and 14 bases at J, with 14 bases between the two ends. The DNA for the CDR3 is TGTGCCATCAGTGAGTCGGGGACGACGTTTTCCCTCCACTTT. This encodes CAISESGTTFSLHF.

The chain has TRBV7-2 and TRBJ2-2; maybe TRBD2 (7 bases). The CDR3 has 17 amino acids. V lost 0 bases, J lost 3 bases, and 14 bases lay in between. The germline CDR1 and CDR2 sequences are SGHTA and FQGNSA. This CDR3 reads CASSLAGGLLDTGELFF. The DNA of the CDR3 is TGTGCCAGCAGCTTAGCGGGGGGGCTGCTTGACACCGGGGAGCTGTTTTTT.

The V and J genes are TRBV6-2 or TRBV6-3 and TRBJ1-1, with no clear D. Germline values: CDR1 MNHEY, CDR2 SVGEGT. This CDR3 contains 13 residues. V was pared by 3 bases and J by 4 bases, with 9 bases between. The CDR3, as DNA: TGTGCCAGCAGTTATAGAGGACCCACTGAAGCTTTCTTT. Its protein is CASSYRGPTEAFF.

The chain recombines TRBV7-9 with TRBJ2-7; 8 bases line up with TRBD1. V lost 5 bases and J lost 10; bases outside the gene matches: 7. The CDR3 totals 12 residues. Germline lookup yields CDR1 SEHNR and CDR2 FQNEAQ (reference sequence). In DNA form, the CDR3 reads TGTGCCAGCAGCCAAGGACAGGGCCGCCAGTACTTC. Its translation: CASSQGQGRQYF.